One sample yielded the 21 T cell receptor beta chains listed below, sequenced in a study of blood T cell repertoires in COVID-19 (dated by TCRdb to the early 2020s). The library was produced with the immunoSEQ multiplex PCR assay. TCRdb took this table from immuneACCESS and kept in-frame rearrangements with V and J called. Such tables lack part of the clones; where checked against another copy, unresolved V genes explain under half of the gap, and the rest is unexplained. Here the sample has roughly 250,000 clones; 80% to 90% occur a single time. The ten top clones hold around 10% of the sample. Sample: PBMCs or T cells enriched from blood (not recorded which). Source of these receptors: a man aged 40-50 years who had recovered from COVID-19.

This chain links TRBV4-3 with TRBJ1-6; perhaps TRBD1 as D (5 bases). The germline CDR1 and CDR2 sequences are LGHNA and YSLEER. The CDR3 is made up of 18 amino acids. V lost 4 bases to trimming and J lost 4 bases, with 20 bases between them. Here the CDR3 reads CASSPWAEIRGYNSPLHF. The CDR3 nucleotides are TGCGCCAGCAGCCCCTGGGCGGAAATAAGGGGTTATAATTCACCCCTCCACTTT.

The chain couples TRBV18 to TRBJ2-2; 8 bases map to TRBD2. This CDR3 is 16 amino acids long. J lost 4 bases, V lost 0 bases, and 4 bases had no gene match. From germline, CDR1 is KGHSH and CDR2 LQKENI. CDR3 sequence: CASSPPGRDGTGELFF. The CDR3 DNA is TGTGCCAGCTCACCACCCGGGAGGGATGGCACCGGGGAGCTGTTTTTT.

J is TRBJ2-5 and V is TRBV30; D is unclear. Germline CDR1 and CDR2: GTSNPN and SVGIG (reference sequence). This CDR3 is built from 12 residues. The V end was cut by 2 bases, the J end by 6 bases, with 10 bases between. The CDR3 spells CAWSPSPKTQYF. The CDR3 coding sequence is TGTGCCTGGAGTCCATCCCCTAAGACCCAGTACTTC.

The rearrangement joins TRBV19 to TRBJ2-1, with 11 bases lining up with TRBD2. CDR1 is LNHDA and CDR2 is SQIVND in the germline V gene (reference sequence). The CDR3 is 15 amino acids. Losses at the gene ends were 7 bases for V and 9 bases for J; bases not matched to a gene: 11. The CDR3 sequence: CASTLAGGPSGEQFF. In DNA form, the CDR3 reads TGTGCCAGTACCCTAGCGGGGGGCCCCTCAGGTGAGCAGTTCTTC.

The chain combines TRBV11-3 with TRBJ2-2, with a possible D match to TRBD2 (7 bases). V was clipped by 2 bases and J by 2 bases, with 9 bases between them. Germline lookup yields CDR1 SGHNT and CDR2 YENEEA. The CDR3 is made up of 15 amino acids. The CDR3 DNA reads TGTGCCAGCAGCTTAAGCGGGACAAACACCGGGGAGCTGTTTTTT. Amino acid sequence: CASSLSGTNTGELFF.

This clone was recorded only once. The rearrangement links TRBV29-1 to TRBJ2-7, with TRBD1 matching over 8 bases. The CDR3 has 12 residues. Germline trimming cut 6 bases from V and 3 bases from J; bases unmatched to any gene: 4. Looked up from germline, CDR1 is SQVTM and CDR2 is ANQGSEA. CDR3 loop: CSVDRGGYEQYF. The CDR3 bases are TGCAGCGTCGACAGGGGAGGCTACGAGCAGTACTTC.

This chain joins TRBV4-1 and TRBJ2-7; no clear D. CDR3 length: 14 amino acids. Trimming stripped 0 bases from V and 6 bases from J, with 12 bases between. In germline, CDR1 is MGHRA, CDR2 YSYEKL. CDR3 sequence reads: CASSQDALLREQYF. The CDR3 DNA sequence: TGCGCCAGCAGCCAAGATGCTCTACTTCGCGAGCAGTACTTC.

The chain is built from TRBV15 and TRBJ2-7; D unclear. This CDR3 contains 12 residues. With 2 bases removed from V and 3 bases from J, the gap between germline ends came to 5 bases. The germline gives CDR1 LNHNV, CDR2 YYDKDF (reference sequence). CDR3 region: CATSRYGYEQYF. Written as DNA, the CDR3 is TGTGCCACCAGCAGATACGGCTACGAGCAGTACTTC.

The V gene is TRBV5-5, the J gene TRBJ2-7; 9 bases match TRBD1. Germline trimming cut 0 bases from V and 2 bases from J; bases unmatched to any gene: 0. The CDR3 covers 14 residues. CDR1 and CDR2 from the germline V gene are SGHKS and YYEKEE (reference sequence). This CDR3 is CASSLGDRAYEQYF. The DNA of the CDR3 is TGTGCCAGCAGCTTGGGGGACAGGGCCTACGAGCAGTACTTC. The complete variable domain, with remaining parts taken from reference TRBV5-5 and TRBJ2-7, reads DAGVTQSPTHLIKTRGQQVTLRCSPISGHKSVSWYQQVLGQGPQFIFQYYEKEERGRGNFPDRFSARQFPNYSSELNVNALLLGDSALYLCASSLGDRAYEQYFGPGTRLTVT.

V and J are TRBV29-1 and TRBJ2-3; D perhaps matches TRBD1 (6 bases). Germline V gene data show CDR1 as SQVTM and CDR2 as ANQGSEA. This CDR3 spans 15 amino acids. Trimming took off 2 bases at V and 0 bases at J, with 12 bases between the two ends. The CDR3 loop reads CSVELGGQSTDTQYF. The CDR3 bases are TGCAGCGTTGAATTAGGGGGACAAAGCACAGATACGCAGTATTTT.

The V call is TRBV27, the J call TRBJ1-1; D possibly corresponds to TRBD1 (5 bases). Germline V gene data show CDR1 as MNHEY and CDR2 as SMNVEV (reference sequence). The CDR3 totals 14 residues. Trimming took 2 bases from V and 0 from J, leaving 7 bases between them. CDR3 loop: CASSLDRMNTEAFF. The CDR3 nucleotides read TGTGCCAGCAGTTTAGACAGAATGAACACTGAAGCTTTCTTT.

V usage is TRBV7-3 and J usage is TRBJ2-1; a weak D match, TRBD2 (5 bases). This CDR3 contains 13 residues. V was pared by 5 bases and J by 8 bases, with 13 bases between. Germline loops: CDR1 SGHTA, CDR2 FQGTGA. CDR3 bases: TGTGCCAGCAGCATGACTACAAGGGATGAGCAGTTCTTC. Translated, it gives CASSMTTRDEQFF.

The CDR3 coding sequence is TGTGCCAGCAGCTCCGAGGGACAGCAAGAGACCCAGTACTTC. Protein sequence: CASSSEGQQETQYF. This chain connects TRBV11-2 to TRBJ2-5; 7 bases fit TRBD1. Germline V lookup: CDR1 SGHAT, CDR2 FQNNGV. The CDR3 loop spans 14 amino acids. The V gene end was trimmed by 4 bases and the J gene end by 2 bases; junction bases not matched to a gene: 4. Looking up the rest from reference TRBV11-2 and TRBJ2-5 gives the full variable domain: EAGVAQSPRYKIIEKRQSVAFWCNPISGHATLYWYQQILGQGPKLLIQFQNNGVVDDSQLPKDRFSAERLKGVDSTLKIQPAKLEDSAVYLCASSSEGQQETQYFGPGTRLLVL.

This chain connects TRBV19 to TRBJ1-4, with 7 bases identical to TRBD1. Germline trimming cut 5 bases from V and 7 bases from J; bases unmatched to any gene: 4. There are 13 residues in the CDR3. In germline, CDR1 is LNHDA, CDR2 SQIVND (reference sequence). CDR3 in amino acids: CASSEGGPEKLFF. As DNA, the CDR3 is TGTGCCAGTAGTGAAGGGGGCCCTGAAAAACTGTTTTTT. Full variable domain (rest looked up from reference TRBV19 and TRBJ1-4): DGGITQSPKYLFRKEGQNVTLSCEQNLNHDAMYWYRQDPGQGLRLIYYSQIVNDFQKGDIAEGYSVSREKKESFPLTVTSAQKNPTAFYLCASSEGGPEKLFFGSGTQLSVL.

The rearrangement links TRBV4-1 to TRBJ1-2; perhaps TRBD1 as D (6 bases). This CDR3 has 15 residues. CDR1 is MGHRA, CDR2 YSYEKL, per germline. Trimming shortened V by 0 bases and J by 3 bases, and 11 bases separated the two germline ends. Here the CDR3 reads CASSQDGTMDYGYTF. The CDR3 DNA sequence: TGCGCCAGCAGCCAAGACGGGACAATGGACTATGGCTACACCTTC.

The chain links TRBV2 to TRBJ1-5; D gene ambiguous. Germline loops: CDR1 SNHLY, CDR2 FYNNEI. This CDR3 has 14 residues. V shed 5 bases and J shed 0 bases, with 8 bases lying between them. CDR3 nucleotide sequence: TGTGCCAGCAGTCCCGAGTATAGCAATCAGCCCCAGCATTTT. Translated, it gives CASSPEYSNQPQHF.

This rearrangement joins TRBV7-8 to TRBJ1-3; D possibly corresponds to TRBD1 (6 bases). With 2 bases removed from V and 3 bases from J, the gap between germline ends came to 11 bases. This CDR3 has 15 residues. Germline V gene lookup returns CDR1 SGHVS and CDR2 FQNEAQ. The CDR3 region is CASSLRAGDGNTIYF. Written as DNA, the CDR3 is TGTGCCAGCAGCTTACGGGCAGGGGATGGAAACACCATATATTTT. Using reference TRBV7-8 and TRBJ1-3 for the parts outside the CDR3, the full variable domain is GAGVSQSPRYKVAKRGQDVALRCDPISGHVSLFWYQQALGQGPEFLTYFQNEAQLDKSGLPSDRFFAERPEGSVSTLKIQRTQQEDSAVYLCASSLRAGDGNTIYFGEGSWLTVV.

The rearrangement uses TRBV6-5 and TRBJ1-5; tentative D call: TRBD1 (5 bases). This CDR3 spans 12 amino acids. V was trimmed by 7 bases and J by 6 bases, leaving 10 bases between them. The germline CDR1 and CDR2 sequences are MNHEY and SVGAGI. Written as DNA, the CDR3 is TGTGCCAGCAATGGGGGGGGTCAGCCCCAGCATTTT. It is translated as CASNGGGQPQHF.

This clone appeared once. The chain uses TRBV15 and TRBJ1-1; D gene unclear. The CDR3 sequence is 13 residues long. V was clipped by 5 bases and J by 1 base, with 8 bases between them. Germline V gene data show CDR1 as LNHNV and CDR2 as YYDKDF (reference sequence). The CDR3 loop reads CATSLQRNTEAFF. The CDR3, as DNA: TGTGCCACCAGCTTACAGAGGAACACTGAAGCTTTCTTT.

In its sample, this clone was seen once. The V call is TRBV6-4, the J call TRBJ2-1, with D tentatively TRBD2 (6 bases). Per germline, CDR1 MRHNA and CDR2 SNTAGT. V lost 5 bases to trimming and J lost 7 bases, with 12 bases between them. The CDR3 consists of 13 residues. The chain's CDR3 is CASSFGGGNEQFF. CDR3 nucleotide sequence: TGTGCCAGCAGTTTCGGGGGTGGTAATGAGCAGTTCTTC.

The rearrangement joins TRBV27 to TRBJ2-5; possibly TRBD1 for D (6 bases). V lost 5 bases to trimming and J lost 2 bases, with 21 bases between them. The CDR3 covers 17 residues. The V gene's germline CDR1 is MNHEY and CDR2 SMNVEV (reference sequence). Here the CDR3 reads CASSVNGWQGIQETQYF. The CDR3 DNA sequence: TGTGCCAGCAGTGTAAACGGGTGGCAGGGGATACAAGAGACCCAGTACTTC.